The entry below gives a single T cell receptor beta chain sequence along with its context. This sample was taken from a study of T cell changes during pregnancy in multiple sclerosis. V was trimmed by 4 bases and J by 1 base, leaving 12 bases between them. This CDR3 contains 14 residues. Germline loops: CDR1 SGDLS, CDR2 YYNGEE. Sequencing used immunoSEQ multiplex PCR; TCRdb keeps in-frame clones, though not all of them. The sample lists 70,000 or so clones, approximately 91% seen once, with roughly 1.5% in the top ten. The V call is TRBV9, the J call TRBJ2-7; unclear D gene. The receptor comes from a female donor with multiple sclerosis, enrolled in a pregnancy study. Sample: peripheral blood, taken in the third trimester of pregnancy. DNA of the CDR3: TGTGCCAGCAGCCCCGTTACAGCATCCTACGAGCAGTACTTC. As protein: CASSPVTASYEQYF.